Given below is one T cell receptor (beta chain) in context. Antigen unknown. This record comes from a study of T cells in Graves' hyperthyroidism and ophthalmopathy. Findings and limits, study-wide: Blood also contained most expanded thyroid clonotypes above 0.001. Onset of ophthalmopathy came a median 6.5 months after the model predicted it. Ophthalmopathy and stable hyperthyroidism were told apart by a 13 V-J model.

Template material for amplifying TCR beta CDR3 regions consisted of RNA transcripts. The HTBI primer set drove a first-round RT-PCR of the TCR CDR3. TCRdb re-derived calls from the multiplex PCR reads in MiXCR, one entry per CDR3 protein. This sample carries roughly 500,000 distinct CDR3 sequences, around 42% of them seen once, and the ten largest clones take about 20%. The CDR3 spans 15 residues. V was shortened by 5 bases and J by 0 bases, with 11 bases between the two germline ends. CDR1 SEHNR and CDR2 FQNEAQ come from the germline V gene (reference sequence). The genes are TRBV7-9 and TRBJ1-3; no definite D call. The sequenced sample consisted of peripheral blood or thyroid tissue (not recorded which). The source is an adult woman with Graves' disease, either hyperthyroidism or ophthalmopathy (not recorded which). The CDR3 DNA follows: TGTGCCAGCAGCATCGGGCCGTACTCTGGAAACACCATATATTTT. The encoded protein is CASSIGPYSGNTIYF.